The 3 T cell receptor beta chains listed next were all sequenced from one sample in a study of cytomegalovirus exposure and HLA in healthy donors. Some clones are missing from TCRdb's copy, which holds only in-frame ones; the method was immunoSEQ multiplex PCR. The sample consists of about 82,000 clones, about 92% of them appearing once. The sequencing sample was made of PBMCs. The origin of the receptors is a man younger than 35 in good health and CMV-seronegative.

The V and J genes are TRBV19 and TRBJ1-2; D remains unclear. CDR1 is LNHDA, CDR2 SQIVND, per germline (reference sequence). The CDR3 sequence is 14 residues long. V lost 3 bases, J lost 8 bases, and 16 bases lay in between. Here the CDR3 DNA reads TGTGCCAGTAGTATCGGCGCACCCACGGGGGGCTACACCTTC. Protein product: CASSIGAPTGGYTF.

The genes are TRBV5-4 and TRBJ2-7; a weak D match, TRBD1 (6 bases). Trimming removed 2 bases from V and 3 bases from J, with 15 bases in between. In germline, CDR1 is SGHNT, CDR2 YYREEE (reference sequence). This CDR3 has 15 residues. The CDR3 protein is CASSFRVGDIYEQYF. The CDR3 coding sequence is TGTGCCAGCAGCTTCCGTGTGGGGGACATCTACGAGCAGTACTTC.

The rearrangement links TRBV12-5 to TRBJ1-1, with D perhaps TRBD1 (6 bases). The germline CDR1 and CDR2 sequences are LGHNT and FRNRAP. V was shortened by 3 bases and J by 1 base, with 9 bases between the two germline ends. This CDR3 region has 14 residues. CDR3 nucleotide sequence: TGTGCTAGTGGTTTACAGGGTGCGAACACTGAAGCTTTCTTT. Its translation: CASGLQGANTEAFF.